This TCR beta chain was sequenced during a study of blood T cell repertoires in COVID-19. Trimming took 8 bases from V and 6 from J, leaving 16 bases between them. The CDR3 length is 13 residues. Germline lookup yields CDR1 SEHNR and CDR2 FQNEAQ (reference sequence). The table came from immunoSEQ multiplex PCR; TCRdb's copy has only in-frame clones and leaves some out. Of about 120,000 clones listed, about four fifths are singletons. This TCR was sampled from a human donor in a cohort sampled during active COVID-19. The V and J genes are TRBV7-9 and TRBJ1-1; D gene uncertain. The sequenced sample was peripheral blood. CDR3 sequence: CASQRIGRAEAFF. The CDR3 DNA follows: TGTGCCAGCCAGCGGATAGGCCGGGCTGAAGCTTTCTTT.